A selection of T cell receptor beta chains follows, all from one sample in a study of T-cell memory formation after mild COVID-19. TCRdb re-called the 5' RACE reads through MiXCR, storing one row per CDR3 protein. The sample lists fewer than 650,000 distinct CDR3 sequences; about a fifth were seen once. The specimen sequenced was PBMCs or a T cell subset sorted from them (not recorded which). The receptors were sampled from an adult woman who had mild COVID-19 (a few samples of this study predate the infection). Cell type and time point are not known. Each CDR3 is given with its conserved first and last residue. Each record gives: CDR3 length, V gene, clone size, D gene, J gene, CDR3 protein, CDR3 DNA. D genes are given only for firm matches. Clone size appears in some rows only: once, few, many, or a class for an expanded clone.

>14|TRBV24-1|NA|TRBD2|TRBJ2-7
CATSDWTSGGEQYF
TGTGCCACCAGTGATTGGACTAGCGGGGGGGAGCAGTACTTC
>16|TRBV4-1|many|NA|TRBJ1-4
CASSQDYTVTNEKLFF
TGCGCCAGCAGCCAAGATTACACGGTCACTAATGAAAAACTGTTTTTT
>17|TRBV5-1|hyperexpanded|TRBD2|TRBJ2-1
CASSLAPLAGGYNEQFF
TGCGCCAGCAGCTTGGCCCCCCTAGCGGGGGGTTACAATGAGCAGTTCTTC
>16|TRBV27|NA|NA|TRBJ2-3
CASSGDVGQATDTQYF
TGTGCCAGCAGTGGGGACGTGGGTCAGGCCACAGATACGCAGTATTTT
>14|TRBV24-1|NA|NA|TRBJ2-2
CAVARDSGFGELFF
TGTGCCGTAGCACGGGACTCCGGGTTCGGGGAGCTGTTTTTT
>14|TRBV18|NA|NA|TRBJ1-2
CASSPSDSPYGYTF
TGTGCCAGCTCGCCTTCGGACAGCCCCTATGGCTACACCTTC
>14|TRBV11-2|NA|TRBD2|TRBJ2-1
CASSWSSGRNEQFF
TGTGCCAGCAGCTGGAGTAGCGGGAGAAATGAGCAGTTCTTC
>14|TRBV19|NA|NA|TRBJ1-1
CASSMMGGGTEAFF
TGTGCCAGTAGTATGATGGGGGGTGGAACTGAAGCTTTCTTT
>13|TRBV12-3/TRBV12-4|many|NA|TRBJ1-2
CASSLGGDYGYTF
TGTGCCAGCAGTTTAGGGGGGGACTATGGCTACACCTTC
>13|TRBV2|NA|NA|TRBJ1-2
CASSVWPHYGYTF
TGTGCCAGCAGTGTATGGCCTCACTATGGCTACACCTTC
>14|TRBV19|NA|NA|TRBJ1-2
CASSIMGANYGYTF
TGTGCCAGTAGTATAATGGGTGCTAACTATGGCTACACCTTC
>12|TRBV24-1|NA|NA|TRBJ1-5
CATSDWGQPQHF
TGTGCCACCAGTGATTGGGGACAGCCCCAGCATTTT
>15|TRBV4-2|few|NA|TRBJ2-4
CASSQDETTGNIQYF
TGTGCCAGCAGCCAAGATGAGACGACGGGAAACATTCAGTACTTC
>13|TRBV7-2|NA|NA|TRBJ2-4
CASSWAPRSIQYF
TGTGCCAGCAGCTGGGCGCCCAGGAGCATTCAGTACTTC
>13|TRBV9|NA|NA|TRBJ2-3
CASSPQVSDTQYF
TGTGCCAGCAGCCCTCAAGTCTCAGATACGCAGTATTTT
>13|TRBV24-1|NA|NA|TRBJ1-1
CATSAYEDTEAFF
TGTGCCACCAGTGCGTATGAGGACACTGAAGCTTTCTTT
>14|TRBV25-1|NA|NA|TRBJ2-3
CASSERESTDTQYF
TGTGCCAGCAGTGAAAGGGAAAGCACAGATACGCAGTATTTT
>14|TRBV11-3|once|TRBD2|TRBJ2-1
CASSGTSEYNEQFF
TGTGCCAGCAGCGGGACTAGCGAATACAATGAGCAGTTCTTC
>16|TRBV23-1|NA|NA|TRBJ2-1
CASSRPSGGGNNEQFF
TGCGCCAGCAGTCGTCCGAGTGGAGGCGGGAACAATGAGCAGTTCTTC
>15|TRBV5-1|few|TRBD1|TRBJ1-1
CASSLESGGATEAFF
TGCGCCAGCAGCTTGGAATCAGGGGGTGCCACTGAAGCTTTCTTT
>14|TRBV7-7|NA|TRBD1|TRBJ2-2
CASSLAQGAGELFF
TGTGCCAGCAGCTTAGCCCAGGGGGCCGGTGAGCTGTTTTTT
>15|TRBV5-1|NA|NA|TRBJ2-7
CASSLGGHYSYEQYF
TGCGCCAGCAGCTTGGGGGGACACTACTCCTACGAGCAGTACTTC
>18|TRBV5-4|few|NA|TRBJ2-6
CASSLAGQGMAGANVLTF
TGTGCCAGCAGCTTGGCGGGCCAGGGGATGGCTGGGGCCAACGTCCTGACTTTC
>16|TRBV30|few|TRBD2|TRBJ2-2
CAWGLAGKANTGELFF
TGTGCCTGGGGACTAGCGGGAAAAGCGAACACCGGGGAGCTGTTTTTT
>16|TRBV4-3|NA|TRBD1|TRBJ2-3
CASSFDRELGTDTQYF
TGCGCCAGCAGCTTTGACAGGGAGCTAGGCACAGATACGCAGTATTTT
>16|TRBV27|few|TRBD2|TRBJ2-7
CASSPSTSGATYEQYF
TGTGCCAGCAGTCCCTCGACTAGCGGGGCTACCTACGAGCAGTACTTC
>16|TRBV12-3/TRBV12-4|few|NA|TRBJ1-1
CASTNGGWGMNTEAFF
TGTGCCAGCACCAACGGCGGGTGGGGGATGAACACTGAAGCTTTCTTT
>14|TRBV7-2|NA|NA|TRBJ2-3
CASSPGGAVDTQYF
TGTGCCAGCAGCCCCGGTGGGGCGGTAGATACGCAGTATTTT
>14|TRBV7-9|few|TRBD1|TRBJ2-1
CASSGDRSFNEQFF
TGTGCCAGCAGCGGGGACAGGTCTTTCAATGAGCAGTTCTTC
>15|TRBV18|many|TRBD1|TRBJ1-5
CASSPRTGENQPQHF
TGTGCCAGCTCACCTCGGACAGGGGAAAATCAGCCCCAGCATTTT
>12|TRBV12-3/TRBV12-4|NA|NA|TRBJ2-2
CASSFETGELFF
TGTGCCAGCAGTTTTGAAACCGGGGAGCTGTTTTTT
>14|TRBV9|few|NA|TRBJ2-5
CASSVAGQLATQYF
TGTGCCAGCAGCGTAGCAGGACAGCTCGCGACCCAGTACTTC
>17|TRBV12-3/TRBV12-4|NA|TRBD2|TRBJ2-2
CASSPTGLAGNTGELFF
TGTGCCAGCAGTCCCACGGGACTAGCGGGGAACACCGGGGAGCTGTTTTTT
>17|TRBV7-2|NA|TRBD1|TRBJ1-5
CASSHRTGSYSNQPQHF
TGTGCCAGCAGCCACCGGACAGGAAGTTATAGCAATCAGCCCCAGCATTTT
>14|TRBV29-1|few|NA|TRBJ2-3
CSVGGETSTDTQYF
TGCAGCGTTGGAGGGGAAACTAGCACAGATACGCAGTATTTT
>16|TRBV6-2/TRBV6-3|NA|TRBD1|TRBJ2-7
CASSSFRTGHTYEQYF
TGTGCCAGCAGCTCTTTTCGGACAGGGCATACCTACGAGCAGTACTTC
>13|TRBV29-1|once|NA|TRBJ2-5
CSVEWGVRETQYF
TGCAGCGTTGAATGGGGGGTCCGAGAGACCCAGTACTTC
>16|TRBV7-6|NA|NA|TRBJ1-3
CASSQPTANSGNTIYF
TGTGCCAGCAGCCAACCGACAGCCAACTCTGGAAACACCATATATTTT
>14|TRBV3-1|many|NA|TRBJ2-1
CASSQEVGINEQFF
TGTGCCAGCAGCCAAGAGGTTGGAATCAATGAGCAGTTCTTC
>17|TRBV12-5|few|NA|TRBJ2-2
CASGLVQGRPSTGELFF
TGTGCTAGTGGTTTGGTCCAGGGGCGCCCGTCCACCGGGGAGCTGTTTTTT
>15|TRBV5-6|NA|NA|TRBJ2-1
CASSPGYSSYNEQFF
TGTGCCAGCAGCCCCGGTTACTCCTCCTACAATGAGCAGTTCTTC
>12|TRBV24-1|NA|NA|TRBJ1-2
CATSDTTPGYTF
TGTGCCACCAGTGACACGACACCCGGCTACACCTTC
>15|TRBV3-1|NA|TRBD1|TRBJ2-1
CASSQATGAVNEQFF
TGTGCCAGCAGCCAAGCGACAGGGGCCGTCAATGAGCAGTTCTTC
>16|TRBV7-6|NA|TRBD2|TRBJ2-2
CASSLRTSGNTGELFF
TGTGCCAGCAGCCTCCGGACTAGCGGGAACACCGGGGAGCTGTTTTTT
>16|TRBV20-1|few|NA|TRBJ2-1
CSASPPGGLEYNEQFF
TGCAGTGCTAGTCCCCCAGGGGGACTAGAGTACAATGAGCAGTTCTTC
>14|TRBV18|few|TRBD2|TRBJ2-1
CASMPSGGADEQFF
TGTGCCAGCATGCCTAGCGGGGGGGCCGATGAGCAGTTCTTC
>15|TRBV7-8|NA|TRBD1|TRBJ1-6
CASSPRQGANSPLHF
TGTGCCAGCAGCCCCAGACAGGGGGCTAATTCACCCCTCCACTTT
>14|TRBV4-1|few|NA|TRBJ2-2
CASSPRLDTGELFF
TGCGCCAGCAGCCCCCGGTTGGACACCGGGGAGCTGTTTTTT
>12|TRBV20-1|NA|NA|TRBJ1-2
CSAAIPNYGYTF
TGCAGTGCCGCAATCCCTAACTATGGCTACACCTTC
>15|TRBV9|NA|TRBD2|TRBJ2-1
CASTPRERGDGEQFF
TGTGCCAGCACCCCTCGGGAGCGGGGGGACGGTGAGCAGTTCTTC
>16|TRBV30|NA|NA|TRBJ2-1
CAWSWAAAQIYNEQFF
TGTGCCTGGAGTTGGGCCGCGGCACAGATTTACAATGAGCAGTTCTTC
>18|TRBV12-3/TRBV12-4|few|NA|TRBJ2-2
CASSFGKWGPTNTGELFF
TGTGCCAGCAGTTTCGGGAAGTGGGGACCAACGAACACCGGGGAGCTGTTTTTT
>14|TRBV7-2|many|NA|TRBJ2-7
CASSPYLSSYEQYF
TGTGCCAGCAGCCCCTATCTGAGCTCCTACGAGCAGTACTTC
>19|TRBV7-9|NA|TRBD1|TRBJ1-1
CASSYYLTGALGMNTEAFF
TGTGCCAGCAGCTACTACTTGACAGGGGCGCTAGGCATGAACACTGAAGCTTTCTTT
>14|TRBV5-1|NA|NA|TRBJ1-1
CASCSLGVNTEAFF
TGCGCCAGCTGCTCCCTTGGGGTGAACACTGAAGCTTTCTTT